The present T cell receptor (beta chain) was sequenced within a study of beta chain features in type 1 diabetes. All of the isolated RNA was reverse transcribed, so expressed TCRB transcripts were sequenced. Clones were read by immunoSEQ multiplex PCR, and TCRdb kept only the in-frame ones, dropping some. The profile shows about 280,000 clones, around 16% of them singletons. General study results and limits: Shorter templates might be favored by PCR, equally in patients and controls. High-TCR-expressing cells could be over-represented by cDNA sequencing. Within each of all four CD4+ subsets, Type 1 diabetes patients had TCRB CDR3s that were moderately but significantly shorter.

The CDR3 is 14 residues long. Per germline, CDR1 SGHKS and CDR2 YYEKEE (reference sequence). The V end was cut by 6 bases, the J end by 3 bases, with 16 bases between. This clone was detected only a few times. What it binds is unknown. This clonotype was obtained from a man aged 18 to 29 with type 1 diabetes. The sample consisted of naive CD4+ T cells from blood. This chain joins TRBV5-5 and TRBJ2-7, with D maybe TRBD1 (5 bases). Written as DNA, the CDR3 is TGTGCCAGCACCGCCCCGGCAGGGTACTACGAGCAGTACTTC. This translates into CASTAPAGYYEQYF.